The 8 T cell receptor beta chains presented below share a single source sample, sequenced in a study of CD8 T cells in ankylosing spondylitis. TCRdb independently ran MiXCR on the 5' RACE reads; one entry per CDR3 protein. The data contain approximately 39,000 distinct CDR3 sequences, 9.5% to 12% of them singletons. The source material was synovial fluid, either unsorted or a sorted T cell fraction (not recorded which). The receptors come from a male donor with ankylosing spondylitis.

This clonotype was picked up many times. This chain links TRBV4-1 with TRBJ2-1; D is uncertain. The CDR3 extends over 15 amino acids. Trimming left V 0 bases short and J 9 bases short, with 15 bases between. From germline, CDR1 is MGHRA and CDR2 YSYEKL. CDR3 in DNA: TGCGCCAGCAGCCAAGATCAGCCCGGTTTTGGTGAGCAGTTCTTC. This gives the protein CASSQDQPGFGEQFF.

This clonotype is medium-sized within its sample. This chain links TRBV11-3 with TRBJ2-7, with unresolved D. The CDR3 has 15 residues. Germline loops: CDR1 SGHNT, CDR2 YENEEA. V lost 5 bases, J lost 3 bases, and 17 bases lay in between. The chain's CDR3 is CASSPEVGFGYEQYF. The CDR3 coding sequence is TGTGCCAGCAGCCCTGAGGTCGGTTTTGGCTACGAGCAGTACTTC.

This clonotype was detected many times. The chain carries TRBV5-1 and TRBJ2-2, with D possibly being TRBD1 (7 bases). V was pared by 6 bases and J by 4 bases, with 13 bases between. CDR1 SGHRS and CDR2 YFSETQ come from the germline V gene. The CDR3 has 14 amino acids. In DNA, the CDR3 is TGCGCCAGCAACAGACAGGGAGGCACCGGGGAGCTGTTTTTT. Its protein product is CASNRQGGTGELFF.

At least ten counts were recorded for this clonotype. This chain links TRBV15 with TRBJ2-1; D not resolved. The CDR3 loop spans 12 amino acids. Trimming removed 8 bases at V and 3 bases at J, with 8 bases between. The germline gives CDR1 LNHNV, CDR2 YYDKDF (reference sequence). Here the CDR3 reads CATATSYNEQFF. In nucleotides, the CDR3 is TGTGCCACCGCCACGAGCTACAATGAGCAGTTCTTC.

The sample holds many counts of this clonotype. The chain is built from TRBV12-3 or TRBV12-4 and TRBJ1-1; D might be TRBD1 (5 bases). Trimming removed 5 bases at V and 1 base at J, with 11 bases between. The CDR3 has 14 amino acids. This CDR3 reads CASSGRVGNTEAFF. For the CDR3, the DNA is TGTGCCAGCAGTGGCAGGGTCGGGAACACTGAAGCTTTCTTT.

Judged by abundance, this clonotype is medium-sized (0.01 to 0.1%). The chain joins TRBV7-9 to TRBJ2-1, with 7 bases lining up with TRBD2. This CDR3 has 19 amino acids. Trimming took 0 bases from V and 2 from J; bases not matched to a gene: 13. Germline values: CDR1 SEHNR, CDR2 FQNEAQ (reference sequence). The CDR3 sequence: CASSLAISEAGYPYNEQFF. DNA of the CDR3: TGTGCCAGCAGCTTAGCGATATCGGAAGCGGGATACCCCTACAATGAGCAGTTCTTC.

This clonotype occurred a few times. The chain links TRBV6-2 or TRBV6-3 to TRBJ1-5, with a possible D match to TRBD1 (6 bases). Trimming took off 6 bases at V and 5 bases at J, with 14 bases between the two ends. CDR3 length equals 14 residues. The germline CDR1 and CDR2 sequences are MNHEY and SVGEGT. CDR3 sequence: CASRSTGNYQPQHF. CDR3 coding DNA: TGTGCCAGCAGATCAACAGGGAATTATCAGCCCCAGCATTTT.

This chain joins TRBV5-5 and TRBJ2-1, with D unresolved. CDR1 is SGHKS and CDR2 is YYEKEE in the germline V gene (reference sequence). The germline V and J ends were trimmed by 3 bases and 4 bases, with 23 bases remaining between them. This CDR3 has 18 residues. The CDR3 region is CASSCGRRGAGFYNEQFF. CDR3 sequence (DNA): TGTGCCAGCAGCTGTGGCCGCCGAGGCGCCGGGTTTTACAATGAGCAGTTCTTC. Combining the CDR3 with reference TRBV5-5 and TRBJ2-1 gives the whole variable domain DAGVTQSPTHLIKTRGQQVTLRCSPISGHKSVSWYQQVLGQGPQFIFQYYEKEERGRGNFPDRFSARQFPNYSSELNVNALLLGDSALYLCASSCGRRGAGFYNEQFFGPGTRLTVL.